This T cell receptor beta chain comes out of a study of neurological immune-mediated disorders (dated by TCRdb to the late 2010s). Looking at the study overall: Peripheral blood TCR-beta repertoires from patients with HTLV-I-associated myelopathy (HAM/TSP), patients with multiple sclerosis, and healthy controls were compared in the study using UMI-based sequencing. The roughly 100 TCR-beta libraries covered PBMC samples along with longitudinal samples, technical triplicates, and paired sorted CD4+ and CD8+ T-cell subsets. The cohort comprised around 70 subjects: 14 HAM/TSP patients, approximately 34 multiple sclerosis patients and 20 healthy controls.

Blood bank volunteers in Maryland, USA served as the healthy controls. For the sorted-subset TCR libraries, the starting material was over 950,000 sorted CD4+ or CD8+ T cells. PBMCs were separated from peripheral blood using Ficoll-Hypaque density gradient centrifugation and then cryopreserved in liquid nitrogen. Paired sorted CD4+ and CD8+ subsets came from healthy controls, HAM/TSP patients and MS patients. Via the germline V gene (reference sequence), CDR1 is DFQATT and CDR2 SNEGSKA. The CDR3 measures 16 amino acids from cysteine to phenylalanine. The CDR3 DNA has 48 bases and is translated from base 1. At the junction V is shortened by 0 bases and J by 4 bases; bases outside the gene matches: 12. Overall study results and their limits: Across subjects, expanded clones never shared an identical CDR3 amino acid sequence, which suggests that the TCR-beta repertoires in every group were private. TCR clonal expansion was highest in HAM/TSP patients and lowest in MS patients, with MS patients falling below even healthy controls.

This clonotype was counted between two and nine times. Its antigen has not been determined. No much larger clone exists at a distance of one base, and base qualities are not known. cDNA was synthesized by template-switch 5'RACE using a primer carrying a 10-nucleotide random unique molecular identifier by which each TCR transcript was tagged. Over 180 million TCR-beta sequences, covering 15-18 subjects, were produced in each sequencing run. Total RNA was extracted with the RNeasy kit. Using the KAPA Real-time Library Amplification kit, TCR-beta VDJ regions were amplified with primers for the TCR constant region and the 5'RACE anchor. Sample indexes and Illumina adaptors were added in a first PCR, after which library yield was increased in a second PCR. The roughly 650 bp TCR product was size-selected on a 2% E-gel SizeSelection system after Ampure bead purification. Library quality was checked on a Bioanalyzer, concentration was measured with Qubit, and libraries were quantified with the Kapa Library Quantification kit before pooling. An Illumina HiSeq 2500 was used to sequence the libraries paired-end at 2 x 150 bp. To increase sequence diversity, about 23-32% phiX was spiked into each library pool. On the authors' methods: The quality-filtered reads were processed with the UMI-based MiGEC pipeline, whose error correction step removed more than 75% of the raw TCR sequences. VDJ genes were aligned to IMGT germline references, and clonotypes were defined by unique CDR3 amino acid sequence plus V-J genes. Clonal expansion, Shannon diversity and CDR3 relatedness (CalcPairwiseDistances, ClusterSamples) were evaluated with VDJtools, and phylogenetic trees were built with CLCbio workbench. A clone was classed as expanded if it had 8 or more unique UMIs, a cutoff based on coefficient-of-variation modelling across technical triplicates. The public sequencing data were trimmed at Q25 with fastp and processed into clonotypes with MiXCR by TCRdb, which kept only in-frame beta chains. For every CDR3 protein sequence, its rows merge into one entry that carries the most common genes and DNA. The V and J calls were not made by the authors but by TCRdb's processing. Recorded for this sample are about 21,000 distinct CDR3 sequences; around 6.2% of them occurred a single time. The ten largest clones take up around 41% of the sample.

This receptor was taken from a man younger than 35 in good health. The rearrangement combines TRBV20-1 with TRBJ2-7, and 7 junctional nucleotides match TRBD1. Source material: CD8+ T cells from blood. The CDR3 protein sequence reads: CSARDILGTEKYEQYF. At the DNA level, the sequence is TGCAGTGCTAGAGATATACTCGGGACAGAGAAATACGAGCAGTACTTC.